This T cell receptor (beta chain) was obtained from a study of T cells in Graves' hyperthyroidism and ophthalmopathy. Study summary: Peripheral blood was taken when the disease was first diagnosed, before any treatment began.

The source material, RNA transcripts, was used to amplify TCR beta CDR3 regions. The HTBI set primed first-round TCR CDR3 RT-PCR. TCRdb used MiXCR to reprocess the multiplex PCR reads, holding one entry per CDR3 protein. This repertoire shows around 400,000 distinct CDR3 sequences, roughly 15% found once; its top ten account for approximately 19%. The study, taken as a whole, reports: A median around six months before onset, the model predicted ophthalmopathy.

This clonotype was counted between two and nine times. Antigen: not known. Uncontrolled infection, other autoimmune disease, pregnancy and lactation each barred patients from inclusion. After removal of 5 bases from V and 5 bases from J, the junction contained 10 bases not matched to a gene. CDR1 is MNHEY and CDR2 is SMNVEV in the germline V gene (reference sequence). The CDR3 contains 17 residues. The chain couples TRBV27 to TRBJ2-3, with TRBD2 matching 13 bases. The sample taken for sequencing was blood. This TCR was recovered from a woman aged 60-70 years with Graves' ophthalmopathy. This CDR3 is CASSPGTSGRAGDTQYF. CDR3 DNA: TGTGCCAGCAGTCCAGGCACTAGCGGGAGGGCCGGAGATACGCAGTATTTT.